This T cell receptor (beta chain) is from a study of T cell clonotyping in hematopoietic cell transplantation. Study-wide results and limits: Broader posttransplant TCR repertoire diversity was predicted by graft donor and pretransplant recipient Inverse Simpson Index values. After transplant, recipient diversity fell while pathologically expanded clonotypes grew through day 180. At the given depth, recipient repertoires were over 95% de novo clonotypes.

In the case of this clone: No antigen is known for it.

The protocol was immunoSEQ multiplex PCR, while the TCRdb copy is restricted to in-frame clones and leaves out a portion. The sample consists of about 16,000 clones, about nine tenths of them appearing once. The CDR3 loop spans 14 amino acids. The germline gives CDR1 MNHEY, CDR2 SVGAGI. Deletions cut 0 bases from V and 1 base from J, with 6 bases between. The receptor was derived from a man in his forties in good health. Some clones in this sample may be carry-over from other donors' samples. This chain links TRBV6-5 with TRBJ1-1; D ambiguous. The sequenced sample consisted of peripheral blood mononuclear cells. The CDR3 nucleotides are TGTGCCAGCAGTTACTCGAGACAGAACACTGAAGCTTTCTTT. Amino acids: CASSYSRQNTEAFF.